This paragraph reports one T cell receptor (beta chain). The antigen is undetermined. Each donor was a healthy Caucasian individual from Russia, aged roughly 6 to 90. The data stem from a study of blood T cells in healthy people across ages. In the study overall: The capture of about one barcoded beta molecule per two T cells was achieved by template switching.

The use of a sample-barcoded 5' primer and a J-beta primer mix characterized a second PCR of about 7 to 12 cycles. The authors tagged each cDNA molecule using a template-switch adaptor with 12 random nucleotides. TCRdb redid the calling of the 5' RACE reads with MiXCR, one entry per CDR3 protein. The sample holds approximately 1.5 million distinct CDR3 sequences, around 36% seen once. Overall study findings and caveats: Observed TCR beta diversity showed a strong correlation with the percentage of naive T cells as measured by flow cytometry.

The length of the CDR3 is 17 residues. With V trimmed by 5 bases and J by 11 bases, 19 bases remained unmatched. The germline CDR1 and CDR2 sequences are MDHEN and SYDVKM. The TCR comes from a woman in her 30s in good health. The V and J genes are TRBV28 and TRBJ2-5, with 11 bases fitting TRBD2. The sample was blood. CDR3 nucleotide sequence: TGTGCCAGCAGTCCCTCTAGCGGGAGGTACCTCTACAATGAGCAGTACTTC. Its protein product is CASSPSSGRYLYNEQYF.